These 28 T cell receptor beta chains came from one sample sequenced in a study of T cells in Graves' hyperthyroidism and ophthalmopathy. Amplified TCR beta CDR3 regions derived from RNA transcripts. In the first-round RT-PCR of the TCR CDR3, the HTBI primer set was used. Each CDR3 protein is one row after TCRdb ran MiXCR on the multiplex PCR reads. The data hold some 370,000 distinct CDR3 sequences, with about an eighth observed a single time. The specimen was blood. The receptors shown here come from a man aged 45-65 years with Graves' ophthalmopathy.

In regard to this clonotype: This may come from a read error, since a much larger clone is one base off. This chain joins TRBV7-9 and TRBJ1-1, with a possible D match to TRBD1 (5 bases). In germline, CDR1 is SEHNR, CDR2 FQNEAQ (reference sequence). This CDR3 region has 15 residues. CDR3 coding DNA: TGTACCAGCAGCCTTGAACTGACAGAGCGGACTGAAGCTTTCTTT. Encoded protein: CTSSLELTERTEAFF. The full variable domain, with the rest looked up from reference TRBV7-9 and TRBJ1-1, is DTGVSQNPRHKITKRGQNVTFRCDPISEHNRLYWYRQTLGQGPEFLTYFQNEAQLEKSRLLSDRFSAERPKGSFSTLEIQRTEQGDSAMYLCTSSLELTERTEAFFGQGTRLTVV.

The chain carries TRBV3-1 and TRBJ2-2, with a tentative D call TRBD2 (6 bases). The V gene's germline CDR1 is LGHDT and CDR2 YNNKEL (reference sequence). V was cut by 4 bases and J by 7 bases, with 10 bases left in between. The CDR3 is made up of 13 amino acids. For the CDR3, the DNA is TGTGCCAGCAGCCGCGGGGCGGGCGGGGAGCTGTTTTTT. This codes for CASSRGAGGELFF. The complete variable domain, with remaining parts taken from reference TRBV3-1 and TRBJ2-2, reads DTAVSQTPKYLVTQMGNDKSIKCEQNLGHDTMYWYKQDSKKFLKIMFSYNNKELIINETVPNRFSPKSPDKAHLNLHINSLELGDSAVYFCASSRGAGGELFFGEGSRLTVL.

In its sample, this clonotype was seen many times. This chain joins TRBV7-9 and TRBJ2-3; TRBD2 agrees at 8 bases. The CDR3 runs 16 residues. From germline, CDR1 is SEHNR and CDR2 FQNEAQ (reference sequence). Trimming took 6 bases from V and 1 from J; bases not matched to a gene: 9. CDR3 nucleotides: TGTGCCAGCAGTCAACCGGGACTAGGGGGCACAGATACGCAGTATTTT. This codes for CASSQPGLGGTDTQYF.

In this sample, this clonotype turned up many times. A much more abundant neighbour one base away suggests this may be a read error. This chain links TRBV6-6 with TRBJ2-2; the D gene is possibly TRBD2 (6 bases). Germline loops: CDR1 MNHNY, CDR2 SVGAGI (reference sequence). The CDR3 sequence is 15 residues long. The CDR3 loop reads CASSYSSMATGGLFF. For the CDR3, the DNA is TGTGCCAGCAGTTACTCATCGATGGCTACCGGGGGGCTGTTTTTT.

Many counts were recorded for this clonotype. The rearrangement uses TRBV27 and TRBJ2-7, with 11 bases lining up with TRBD2. Germline loops: CDR1 MNHEY, CDR2 SMNVEV (reference sequence). The trim removed 3 bases at V and 3 bases at J, leaving 4 bases unmatched. The CDR3 consists of 15 residues. Written as DNA, the CDR3 is TGTGCCAGCAGTTTTAGCGGGAGGGCCGACTACGAGCAGTACTTC. Amino acids: CASSFSGRADYEQYF.

The sample holds many counts of this clonotype. The DNA of the CDR3 is TGCAGTGTGCACCGCGCGGGCGGGCTCTCTGGAAACACCATATATTTT. Protein: CSVHRAGGLSGNTIYF. The chain recombines TRBV20-1 with TRBJ1-3; no clear D gene. Germline-derived CDR1 and CDR2 are DFQATT and SNEGSKA (reference sequence). V was trimmed by 7 bases and J by 0 bases, leaving 19 bases between them. This CDR3 has 16 amino acids.

This clonotype appeared many times. The chain joins TRBV7-9 to TRBJ1-1, with 7 bases fitting TRBD1. The CDR3 extends over 16 amino acids. V shed 6 bases, J shed 1 base, and the junction held 11 bases outside the gene matches. Germline assignment: CDR1 SEHNR and CDR2 FQNEAQ (reference sequence). CDR3 loop: CASRPRRDRTNTEAFF. In DNA form, the CDR3 reads TGTGCCAGCAGACCAAGACGGGACAGAACGAACACTGAAGCTTTCTTT.

This clonotype was detected a few times. V is TRBV25-1 and J is TRBJ1-3; D is uncertain. CDR3 length equals 15 residues. From germline, CDR1 is MGHDK and CDR2 SYGVNS. Trimming cost V 1 base and J 2 bases, with 9 bases left between them. The DNA for the CDR3 is TGTGCCAGCAGTGAATCCTGGACGCCTGGAAACACCATATATTTT. Its protein product is CASSESWTPGNTIYF.

This clonotype appeared many times. J is TRBJ2-5 and V is TRBV7-9; unclear D gene. Germline V gene lookup returns CDR1 SEHNR and CDR2 FQNEAQ (reference sequence). V lost 5 bases and J lost 3, with 7 bases in between. The CDR3 runs 12 residues. The DNA for the CDR3 is TGTGCCAGCAGCAAAACCGAAGAGACCCAGTACTTC. Protein sequence: CASSKTEETQYF.

In its sample, this clonotype was seen a few times. The V call is TRBV19, the J call TRBJ2-3; D is perhaps TRBD2 (5 bases). This CDR3 contains 14 residues. V gave up 6 bases and J gave up 4 bases, with 14 bases separating them. CDR1 is LNHDA and CDR2 is SQIVND in the germline V gene (reference sequence). The CDR3 protein is CASSRVGSADTQYF. The CDR3 nucleotides read TGTGCCAGTAGCCGGGTGGGGAGCGCAGATACGCAGTATTTT.

On this clonotype itself: This may be a read error: a much more frequent sequence differs by one nucleotide. J is TRBJ1-5 and V is TRBV20-1, with D unresolved. CDR1 DFQATT and CDR2 SNEGSKA come from the germline V gene (reference sequence). CDR3 size: 15 residues. DNA of the CDR3: TGCAGTGCTAAGTCCCCAATAGGTAGCAATCAGCCCCATCATTTT. Protein: CSAKSPIGSNQPHHF.

The chain is built from TRBV9 and TRBJ2-7; 7 nucleotides match TRBD1. The junction had 6 bases not matched to a gene; V was cut back by 4 bases and J by 2 bases. CDR1 and CDR2 (germline): SGDLS, YYNGEE. CDR3 length: 14 amino acids. The CDR3 coding sequence is TGTGCCAGCAGCTTCGGGACAGTACCCTACGAGCAGTACTTC. Translating gives CASSFGTVPYEQYF.

At least ten counts were recorded for this clonotype. This chain joins TRBV18 and TRBJ2-7, with 7 bases matching TRBD2. Germline CDR1 and CDR2: KGHSH and LQKENI. Trimming at V came to 3 bases and at J to 5 bases, leaving 1 base not matched to a gene. The CDR3 extends over 12 amino acids. CDR3 protein: CASSPGGDEQYF. The CDR3 DNA follows: TGTGCCAGCTCACCGGGGGGGGACGAGCAGTACTTC.

This clonotype has ten or more counts. The chain is built from TRBV7-9 and TRBJ2-1; a weak D match, TRBD2 (6 bases). The CDR3 runs 15 residues. Germline-derived CDR1 and CDR2 are SEHNR and FQNEAQ (reference sequence). Between the trimmed V and J ends, which lost 4 bases and 9 bases, there was a span of 19 bases. CDR3 nucleotides: TGTGCCAGCAGCTCCCCCCGGGGGATTGGGACTGAGCAGTTCTTC. It codes for CASSSPRGIGTEQFF.

This clonotype was seen repeatedly, ten times or more. The chain couples TRBV7-2 to TRBJ1-1; the match to TRBD1 covers 7 bases. The CDR3 length is 14 residues. From germline, CDR1 is SGHTA and CDR2 FQGNSA. With 4 bases clipped from V and 4 bases from J, the junction kept 6 bases outside the gene matches. For the CDR3, the DNA is TGTGCCAGCAGCTCCCAGGGGGTAGGCACTGAAGCTTTCTTT. The encoded protein is CASSSQGVGTEAFF.

The genes are TRBV29-1 and TRBJ2-7; D is possibly TRBD1 or TRBD2 (5 bases each). The CDR3 is made up of 12 amino acids. From germline, CDR1 is SQVTM and CDR2 ANQGSEA. The ends were cut back, 4 bases at V and 7 bases at J, with 14 bases in the middle. CDR3 sequence (DNA): TGCAGCGTTGCACTAGATTGGGGGGAGCAGTACTTC. Its translation: CSVALDWGEQYF.

This clonotype was counted many times. This chain connects TRBV12-3 or TRBV12-4 to TRBJ1-1; no definite D call. CDR3 length equals 13 residues. V was pared by 5 bases and J by 9 bases, with 16 bases between. The CDR3 spells CASSAGTGAKAFF. CDR3 sequence (DNA): TGTGCCAGCAGTGCCGGAACGGGCGCCAAAGCTTTCTTT.

In its sample, this clonotype was seen many times. This sequence joins TRBV7-3 and TRBJ2-1; 16 bases map to TRBD2. With V trimmed by 5 bases and J by 10 bases, 8 bases remained unmatched. The V gene's germline CDR1 is SGHTA and CDR2 FQGTGA. The CDR3 covers 16 residues. DNA for the CDR3: TGTGCCAGCAGCCTTGGGACTAGCGGGAGGGCGGGCGAGCAGTTCTTC. Its protein product is CASSLGTSGRAGEQFF.

The rearrangement uses TRBV29-1 and TRBJ1-2; D not resolved. The CDR3 consists of 13 residues. CDR1 is SQVTM and CDR2 is ANQGSEA in the germline V gene. Between the trimmed V and J ends, which lost 2 bases and 2 bases, there was a span of 9 bases. The CDR3 sequence is CSVEPQDNYGYTF. The CDR3 bases are TGCAGCGTTGAACCGCAGGACAACTATGGCTACACCTTC.

Here the CDR3 reads CASSLEDGRAYEQYF. The CDR3 region has the DNA TGCGCCAGCAGCTTGGAAGATGGGAGGGCTTACGAGCAGTACTTC. The V gene is TRBV5-1, the J gene TRBJ2-7; TRBD2 matches 7 bases. Germline loops: CDR1 SGHRS, CDR2 YFSETQ. The CDR3 length is 15 residues. V was clipped by 0 bases and J by 4 bases; unmatched bases: 7. The complete variable domain, with remaining parts taken from reference TRBV5-1 and TRBJ2-7, reads KAGVTQTPRYLIKTRGQQVTLSCSPISGHRSVSWYQQTPGQGLQFLFEYFSETQRNKGNFPGRFSGRQFSNSRSEMNVSTLELGDSALYLCASSLEDGRAYEQYFGPGTRLTVT.

In its sample, this clonotype was seen many times. V gene TRBV5-1 combines with J gene TRBJ2-3, with D maybe TRBD1 (6 bases). Germline-derived CDR1 and CDR2 are SGHRS and YFSETQ. CDR3 size: 15 residues. Trimming took 2 bases from V and 1 from J, leaving 11 bases between them. The CDR3 spells CASSFRGQRTDTQYF. The CDR3, as DNA: TGCGCCAGCAGCTTCCGAGGACAGCGCACAGATACGCAGTATTTT.

The sample holds many counts of this clonotype. The V call is TRBV11-3, the J call TRBJ2-7; 9 nucleotides align to TRBD1. The V gene's germline CDR1 is SGHNT and CDR2 YENEEA. This CDR3 has 17 amino acids. With 5 bases clipped from V and 4 bases from J, the junction kept 15 bases outside the gene matches. The CDR3 sequence: CASSVSKGQGGMYEQYF. The DNA of the CDR3 is TGTGCCAGCAGCGTATCAAAGGGACAGGGTGGCATGTACGAGCAGTACTTC.

At least ten counts were recorded for this clonotype. The chain combines TRBV6-2 or TRBV6-3 with TRBJ2-7; 15 bases are shared with TRBD2. From germline, CDR1 is MNHEY and CDR2 SVGEGT. This CDR3 spans 18 amino acids. With 4 bases clipped from V and 1 base from J, the junction kept 8 bases outside the gene matches. In DNA form, the CDR3 reads TGTGCCAGCAGTTTCCGGACTAGCGGGAGGGTGGGGTCCTACGAGCAGTACTTC. It yields the protein CASSFRTSGRVGSYEQYF.

The table lists this clonotype with many counts. The chain is built from TRBV27 and TRBJ1-6, with unresolved D. Trimming removed 0 bases from V and 7 bases from J, with 10 bases in between. The CDR3 runs to 15 residues. The germline V gene has CDR1 MNHEY and CDR2 SMNVEV (reference sequence). CDR3 in amino acids: CASSLSLSINSPLHF. In nucleotides, the CDR3 is TGTGCCAGCAGTTTATCGCTCAGCATCAATTCACCCCTCCACTTT.

The CDR3 spells CARHRAGTGELFF. CDR3 in DNA: TGTGCCCGGCATCGCGCGGGCACCGGGGAGCTGTTTTTT. This sequence joins TRBV30 and TRBJ2-2, with D possibly matching TRBD2 (5 bases). Germline V gene sequence: CDR1 GTSNPN, CDR2 SVGIG (reference sequence). V was shortened by 8 bases and J by 4 bases, with 14 bases between the two germline ends. The CDR3 loop spans 13 amino acids.

This clonotype was counted ten times or more. The chain combines TRBV6-1 with TRBJ2-3; D may be TRBD2 (6 bases). This CDR3 has 15 residues. Germline V gene sequence: CDR1 MNHNS, CDR2 SASEGT. V lost 6 bases, J lost 0 bases, and 13 bases lay in between. The CDR3 sequence is CASSPEGLSTDTQYF. The CDR3 DNA reads TGTGCCAGCAGCCCGGAGGGGCTAAGCACAGATACGCAGTATTTT.

The V gene is TRBV7-9, the J gene TRBJ2-7; D ambiguous. CDR3 length: 12 amino acids. CDR1 is SEHNR, CDR2 FQNEAQ, per germline (reference sequence). V lost 1 base to trimming and J lost 6 bases, with 7 bases between them. The CDR3 nucleotides read TGTGCCAGCAGCTTAGGCAGGCGCGAGCAGTACTTC. This encodes CASSLGRREQYF.

The gene calls are TRBV18 and TRBJ2-1; 7 bases map to TRBD1. This CDR3 contains 13 residues. The J segment lost 12 bases and the V segment lost 0 bases, leaving 5 bases of the junction unmatched. Germline-derived CDR1 and CDR2 are KGHSH and LQKENI. The CDR3 coding sequence is TGTGCCAGCTCACCACCCCGGGACAGCGGGCAGTTCTTC. Amino acids: CASSPPRDSGQFF. Variable domain in full (rest from reference TRBV18 and TRBJ2-1): NAGVMQNPRHLVRRRGQEARLRCSPMKGHSHVYWYRQLPEEGLKFMVYLQKENIIDESGMPKERFSAEFPKEGPSILRIQQVVRGDSAAYFCASSPPRDSGQFFGPGTRLTVL.